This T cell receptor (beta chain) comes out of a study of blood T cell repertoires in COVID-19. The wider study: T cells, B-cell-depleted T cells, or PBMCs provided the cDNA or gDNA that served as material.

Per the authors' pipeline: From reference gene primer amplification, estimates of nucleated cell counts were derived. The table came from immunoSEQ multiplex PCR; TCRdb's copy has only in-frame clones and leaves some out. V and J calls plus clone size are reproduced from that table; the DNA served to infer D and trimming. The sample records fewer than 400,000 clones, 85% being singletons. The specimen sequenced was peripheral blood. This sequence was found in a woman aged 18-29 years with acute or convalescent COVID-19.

CDR3 in amino acids: CATSREGGREAFF. The CDR3 region has the DNA TGTGCCACCAGCAGAGAGGGGGGGAGAGAAGCTTTCTTT. The chain links TRBV15 to TRBJ1-1; possible D gene TRBD1, 5 bases. This CDR3 contains 13 residues. V lost 0 bases and J lost 8, with 10 bases in between. Germline CDR1 reads LNHNV; CDR2 reads YYDKDF (reference sequence).